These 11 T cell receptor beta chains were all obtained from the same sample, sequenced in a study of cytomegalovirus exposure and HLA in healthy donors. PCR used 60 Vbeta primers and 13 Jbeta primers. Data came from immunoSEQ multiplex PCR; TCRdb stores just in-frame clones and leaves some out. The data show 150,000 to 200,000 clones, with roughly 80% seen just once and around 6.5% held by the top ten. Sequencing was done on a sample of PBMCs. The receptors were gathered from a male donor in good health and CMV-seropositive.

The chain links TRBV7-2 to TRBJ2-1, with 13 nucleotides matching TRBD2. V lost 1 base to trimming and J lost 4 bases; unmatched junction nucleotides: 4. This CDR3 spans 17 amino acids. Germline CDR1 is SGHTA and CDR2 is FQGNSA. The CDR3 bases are TGTGCCAGCAGCTTAGTGGGACTAGCGGGGACATACAATGAGCAGTTCTTC. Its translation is CASSLVGLAGTYNEQFF.

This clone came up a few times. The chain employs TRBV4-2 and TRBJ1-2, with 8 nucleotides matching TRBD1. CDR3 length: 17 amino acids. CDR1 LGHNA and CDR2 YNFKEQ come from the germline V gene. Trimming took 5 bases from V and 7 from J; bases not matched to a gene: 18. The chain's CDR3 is CASSYLGLDRGFAGYTF. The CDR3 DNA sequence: TGTGCCAGCAGCTACCTCGGGTTAGACAGGGGATTTGCTGGCTACACCTTC.

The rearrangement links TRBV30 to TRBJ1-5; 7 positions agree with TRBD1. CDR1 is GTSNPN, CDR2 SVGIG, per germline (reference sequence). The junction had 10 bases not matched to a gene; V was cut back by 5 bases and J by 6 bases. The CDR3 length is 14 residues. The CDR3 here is CAWRSGGRSQPQHF. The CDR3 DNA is TGTGCCTGGCGGTCAGGGGGAAGAAGTCAGCCCCAGCATTTT. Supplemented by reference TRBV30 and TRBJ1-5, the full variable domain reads SQTIHQWPATLVQPVGSPLSLECTVEGTSNPNLYWYRQAAGRGLQLLFYSVGIGQISSEVPQNLSASRPQDRQFILSSKKLLLSDSGFYLCAWRSGGRSQPQHFGDGTRLSIL.

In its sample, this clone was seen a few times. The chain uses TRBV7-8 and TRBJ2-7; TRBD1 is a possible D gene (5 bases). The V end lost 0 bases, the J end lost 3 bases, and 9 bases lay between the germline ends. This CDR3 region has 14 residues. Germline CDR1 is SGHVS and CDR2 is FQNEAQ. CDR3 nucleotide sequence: TGTGCCAGCAGCTTAGCAGCGACAGACTACGAGCAGTACTTC. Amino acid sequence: CASSLAATDYEQYF. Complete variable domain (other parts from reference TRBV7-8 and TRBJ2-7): GAGVSQSPRYKVAKRGQDVALRCDPISGHVSLFWYQQALGQGPEFLTYFQNEAQLDKSGLPSDRFFAERPEGSVSTLKIQRTQQEDSAVYLCASSLAATDYEQYFGPGTRLTVT.

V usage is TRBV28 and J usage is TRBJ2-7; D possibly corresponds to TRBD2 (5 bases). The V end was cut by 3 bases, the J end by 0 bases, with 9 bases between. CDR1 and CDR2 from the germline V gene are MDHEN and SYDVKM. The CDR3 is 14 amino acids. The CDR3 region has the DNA TGTGCCAGCAGTTTCCCGGGGTTCTCCTACGAGCAGTACTTC. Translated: CASSFPGFSYEQYF.

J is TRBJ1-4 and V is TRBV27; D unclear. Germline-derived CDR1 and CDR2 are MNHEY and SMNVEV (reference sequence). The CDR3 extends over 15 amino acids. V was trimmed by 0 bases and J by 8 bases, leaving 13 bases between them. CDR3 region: CASSLSAGIGEKLFF. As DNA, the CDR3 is TGTGCCAGCAGTTTATCGGCGGGGATCGGAGAAAAACTGTTTTTT.

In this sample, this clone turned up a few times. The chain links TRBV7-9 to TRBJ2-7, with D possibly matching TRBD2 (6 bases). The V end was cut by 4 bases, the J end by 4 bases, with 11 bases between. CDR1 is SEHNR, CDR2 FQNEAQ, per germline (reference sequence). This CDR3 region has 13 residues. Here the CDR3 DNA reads TGTGCCAGCAGCTCGGGACTGCCTTACGAGCAGTACTTC. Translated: CASSSGLPYEQYF.

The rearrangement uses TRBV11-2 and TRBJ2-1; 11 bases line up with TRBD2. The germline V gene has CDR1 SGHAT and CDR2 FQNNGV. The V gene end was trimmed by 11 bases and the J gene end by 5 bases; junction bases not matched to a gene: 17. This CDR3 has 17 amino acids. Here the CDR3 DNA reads TGTGCCCGGGCCCCCGGACTAGCGGGTGTCGGGAACAATGAGCAGTTCTTC. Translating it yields CARAPGLAGVGNNEQFF.

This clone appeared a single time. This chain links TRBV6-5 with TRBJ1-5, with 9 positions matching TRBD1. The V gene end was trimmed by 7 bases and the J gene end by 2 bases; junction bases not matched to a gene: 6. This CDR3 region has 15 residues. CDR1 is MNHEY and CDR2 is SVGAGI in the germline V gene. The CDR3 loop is CASTLTGGGNQPQHF. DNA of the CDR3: TGTGCCAGCACCCTAACAGGGGGCGGCAATCAGCCCCAGCATTTT.

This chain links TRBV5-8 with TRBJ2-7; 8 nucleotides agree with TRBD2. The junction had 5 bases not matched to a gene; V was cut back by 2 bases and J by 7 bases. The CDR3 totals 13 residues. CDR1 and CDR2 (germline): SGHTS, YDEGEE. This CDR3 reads CASSFGGADEQYF. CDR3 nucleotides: TGTGCCAGCAGCTTCGGGGGGGCGGATGAGCAGTACTTC.

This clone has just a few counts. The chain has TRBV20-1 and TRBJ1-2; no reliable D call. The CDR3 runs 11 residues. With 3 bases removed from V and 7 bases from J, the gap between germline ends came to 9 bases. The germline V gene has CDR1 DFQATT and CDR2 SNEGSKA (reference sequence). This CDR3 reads CSASDRGGYTF. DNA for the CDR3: TGCAGTGCTAGCGATCGCGGTGGCTACACCTTC.